Following are 11 T cell receptor beta chains from one sample sequenced in a study of T-cell reconstitution after alpha-beta-depleted transplantation in children. Unique molecular identifiers were used in preparing the TCRbeta library. Using its own MiXCR run on the PCR reads, TCRdb lists one record per CDR3 protein. The sample contains 130,000 to 150,000 distinct CDR3 sequences, about 9% of which appear only once. Here the sequenced sample was PBMCs, mostly from graft donor cells, taken 180 days after TCRalphabeta/CD19-depleted stem cell transplant. The receptors stem from a female patient between 2 and 10 years old who had a stem cell transplant for congenital amegakaryocytic thrombocytopenia, so the T cells may come from the graft donor.

The chain links TRBV19 to TRBJ2-7; D is perhaps TRBD1 or TRBD2 (5 bases each). The CDR3 runs to 15 residues. Trimming took off 2 bases at V and 5 bases at J, with 16 bases between the two ends. Germline loops: CDR1 LNHDA, CDR2 SQIVND (reference sequence). The CDR3, as DNA: TGTGCCAGTAGTATATCGGGGCTCGTCGCCCACGAGCAGTACTTC. Its protein product is CASSISGLVAHEQYF.

This clonotype was counted ten times or more. The V call is TRBV5-1, the J call TRBJ1-6; D is unresolved. This CDR3 is 15 amino acids long. The germline gives CDR1 SGHRS, CDR2 YFSETQ. The V and J ends lost 2 bases and 8 bases respectively, with 14 bases between them. This CDR3 reads CASSFQVGSDSPLHF. The CDR3 DNA follows: TGCGCCAGCAGCTTCCAAGTTGGGTCCGATTCACCCCTCCACTTT.

Many counts were recorded for this clonotype. The chain joins TRBV5-5 to TRBJ2-2; D may be TRBD2 (6 bases). The CDR3 has 16 residues. In germline, CDR1 is SGHKS, CDR2 YYEKEE (reference sequence). The V and J ends lost 6 bases and 4 bases respectively, with 19 bases between them. The CDR3 bases are TGTGCCAGCAACTCGAATCAGCAGCGGGTCACCGGGGAGCTGTTTTTT. This encodes CASNSNQQRVTGELFF.

In its sample, this clonotype was seen many times. The rearrangement uses TRBV30 and TRBJ1-1; D is undetermined. CDR3 length: 11 residues. V lost 4 bases, J lost 0 bases, and 3 bases lay in between. CDR1 is GTSNPN, CDR2 SVGIG, per germline (reference sequence). The CDR3 region has the DNA TGTGCCTGGATTCTGAACACTGAAGCTTTCTTT. Residues: CAWILNTEAFF.

This chain joins TRBV29-1 and TRBJ1-2; D not resolved. Germline CDR1 and CDR2: SQVTM and ANQGSEA. CDR3 length equals 12 residues. The V end lost 5 bases, the J end lost 0 bases, and 7 bases lay between the germline ends. The CDR3 spells CSVTSSNYGYTF. The CDR3, as DNA: TGCAGCGTTACCAGCTCTAACTATGGCTACACCTTC.

The chain combines TRBV11-2 with TRBJ2-3; the match to TRBD2 covers 8 bases. Germline CDR1 and CDR2: SGHAT and FQNNGV. V lost 6 bases to trimming and J lost 6 bases; unmatched junction nucleotides: 11. CDR3 size: 15 residues. DNA for the CDR3: TGTGCCAGCAGACGACTAGCGACTGAATGGGATACGCAGTATTTT. Its translation is CASRRLATEWDTQYF.

This clonotype was picked up many times. The chain combines TRBV12-3 or TRBV12-4 with TRBJ1-2; 9 nucleotides match TRBD1. The CDR3 spans 13 residues. Trimming at V came to 7 bases and at J to 4 bases, leaving 4 bases not matched to a gene. Written as DNA, the CDR3 is TGTGCCAGCAACCTGGACAGGGGCTATGGCTACACCTTC. Translated, it gives CASNLDRGYGYTF.

There are many counts of this clonotype. The chain couples TRBV6-5 to TRBJ2-2; possible D gene TRBD2, 5 bases. V was cut by 0 bases and J by 6 bases, with 5 bases left in between. Per germline, CDR1 MNHEY and CDR2 SVGAGI. CDR3 size: 13 residues. This CDR3 is CASSYSAAGELFF. Written as DNA, the CDR3 is TGTGCCAGCAGTTACTCAGCGGCCGGGGAGCTGTTTTTT.

This clonotype was picked up a small number of times. The chain is built from TRBV6-1 and TRBJ2-1; possibly TRBD2 for D (5 bases). Trimming removed 2 bases from V and 12 bases from J, with 11 bases in between. The CDR3 contains 12 residues. Germline V gene data show CDR1 as MNHNS and CDR2 as SASEGT. Here the CDR3 DNA reads TGTGCCAGCAGTGAATTATGGGGAGTGCAGTTCTTC. The encoded protein is CASSELWGVQFF.

This clonotype came up many times. The chain combines TRBV12-3 or TRBV12-4 with TRBJ2-7; D possibly matches TRBD1 or TRBD2 (5 bases each). The V gene lost 7 bases and the J gene lost 0 bases, with 31 bases spanning the gap. This CDR3 contains 20 residues. The CDR3 nucleotides read TGTGCCAGCACTTTTCGGGGCCTGGGCCTTCAGAGACTCAGCTCCTACGAGCAGTACTTC. Amino acids: CASTFRGLGLQRLSSYEQYF.

This clonotype was observed at least ten times. The chain is built from TRBV24-1 and TRBJ2-3; TRBD1 agrees at 8 bases. The J segment lost 5 bases and the V segment lost 9 bases, leaving 6 bases of the junction unmatched. In germline, CDR1 is KGHDR, CDR2 SFDVKD. The CDR3 runs to 13 residues. The CDR3 DNA sequence: TGTGCCACCCAGGACAGGGTCGAAGATACGCAGTATTTT. This gives the protein CATQDRVEDTQYF.